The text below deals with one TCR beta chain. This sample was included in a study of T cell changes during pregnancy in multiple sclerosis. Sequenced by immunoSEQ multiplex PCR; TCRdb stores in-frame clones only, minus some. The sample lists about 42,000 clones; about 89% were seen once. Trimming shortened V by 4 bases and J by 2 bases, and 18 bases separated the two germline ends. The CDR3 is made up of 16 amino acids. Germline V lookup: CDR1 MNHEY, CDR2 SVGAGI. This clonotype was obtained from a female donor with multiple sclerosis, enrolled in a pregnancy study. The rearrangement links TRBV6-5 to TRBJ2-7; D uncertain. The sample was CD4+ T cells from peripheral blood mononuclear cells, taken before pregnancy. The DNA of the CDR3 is TGTGCCAGCAGTTTTCTCCGGGTAGAGACCCCCTACGAGCAGTACTTC. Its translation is CASSFLRVETPYEQYF.